This TCR beta chain was recorded in a study of cytomegalovirus exposure and HLA in healthy donors. In the PCR, 60 Vbeta and 13 Jbeta primers were used. Repertoires were generated with immunoSEQ multiplex PCR, while TCRdb's copy carries only in-frame clones and drops some. Among around 170,000 clones, 71% were seen once, and the ten largest hold approximately 1.5%. Trimming took 4 bases from V and 2 from J; bases not matched to a gene: 5. The CDR3 has 15 amino acids. Germline V CDR1 and CDR2: SGDLS, YYNGEE. The sequence came from a girl aged 5-17 years in good health and CMV-seronegative. Sequencing used PBMCs. The V gene is TRBV9, the J gene TRBJ1-2; 10 bases are shared with TRBD1. Written as DNA, the CDR3 is TGTGCCAGCAGCCCTCGGACAGGGGGAAACTATGGCTACACCTTC. Its protein product is CASSPRTGGNYGYTF.